This is a list of T cell receptor beta chains from one sample in a study of shared clonotypes between healthy human individuals. The data were produced by immunoSEQ multiplex PCR, yet TCRdb's version contains in-frame clones alone and is incomplete. The sample lists under 2.5 million clones; around 90% were seen once. The sample consisted of naive CD4+ T cells from PBMCs. These receptors were collected from a man between 18 and 29 years old in good health. Some clones in this sample may be carry-over from other donors' samples. The CDR3 runs from the conserved cysteine through the conserved F or W. Each record gives: V gene, J gene, D gene, clone size, CDR3 protein, CDR3 DNA. A D gene is named only where the DNA matches it firmly. Size values are once, few and many counts, or a class for expanded clones, and some rows have none.

v_gene: TRBV15
j_gene: TRBJ1-1
d_gene: .
abundance: .
CDR3aa: CATSRIPGGGTEAFF
CDR3nt: TGTGCCACCAGCAGAATCCCCGGGGGGGGAACTGAAGCTTTCTTT

v_gene: TRBV13
j_gene: TRBJ1-6
d_gene: TRBD1
abundance: .
CDR3aa: CAAGDRNNSPLHF
CDR3nt: TGTGCCGCCGGGGACAGGAATAATTCACCCCTCCACTTT

v_gene: TRBV5-1
j_gene: TRBJ2-6
d_gene: .
abundance: once
CDR3aa: CASSLAPQTGANVLTF
CDR3nt: TGCGCCAGCAGCTTGGCCCCACAGACTGGGGCCAACGTCCTGACTTTC

v_gene: TRBV30
j_gene: TRBJ1-5
d_gene: .
abundance: .
CDR3aa: CAWGRAYQPQHF
CDR3nt: TGTGCCTGGGGCCGGGCCTATCAGCCCCAGCATTTT

v_gene: TRBV28
j_gene: TRBJ2-7
d_gene: .
abundance: .
CDR3aa: CASSLWTVSYEQYF
CDR3nt: TGTGCCAGCAGTCTGTGGACAGTCTCCTACGAGCAGTACTTC

v_gene: TRBV28
j_gene: TRBJ2-3
d_gene: TRBD2
abundance: .
CDR3aa: CASGLLGDGGYTQYF
CDR3nt: TGTGCCAGCGGGCTTCTCGGGGACGGGGGGTATACGCAGTATTTT

v_gene: TRBV29-1
j_gene: TRBJ1-4
d_gene: .
abundance: .
CDR3aa: CSVLDTSGSEKLFF
CDR3nt: TGCAGCGTTCTTGACACATCAGGCAGTGAAAAACTGTTTTTT

v_gene: TRBV18
j_gene: TRBJ2-7
d_gene: TRBD2
abundance: .
CDR3aa: CASSPGLAGVSYEQYF
CDR3nt: TGTGCCAGCTCACCGGGACTAGCGGGAGTCTCCTACGAGCAGTACTTC

v_gene: TRBV4-1
j_gene: TRBJ1-2
d_gene: .
abundance: once
CDR3aa: CASSQEALTINYGYTF
CDR3nt: TGCGCCAGCAGCCAAGAGGCTTTGACAATTAACTATGGCTACACCTTC

v_gene: TRBV11-2
j_gene: TRBJ2-3
d_gene: TRBD1
abundance: .
CDR3aa: CASSSGTGVDTQYF
CDR3nt: TGTGCCAGCAGCTCCGGGACAGGTGTAGATACGCAGTATTTT

v_gene: TRBV5-4
j_gene: TRBJ2-5
d_gene: .
abundance: .
CDR3aa: CASSLGLQKETQYF
CDR3nt: TGTGCCAGCAGCTTGGGACTCCAAAAAGAGACCCAGTACTTC

v_gene: TRBV2
j_gene: TRBJ1-5
d_gene: TRBD1
abundance: .
CDR3aa: CASSVAGGYGGNQPQHF
CDR3nt: TGTGCCAGCAGTGTGGCAGGGGGCTATGGGGGCAATCAGCCCCAGCATTTT

v_gene: TRBV9
j_gene: TRBJ2-7
d_gene: .
abundance: .
CDR3aa: CASSRGESYEQYF
CDR3nt: TGTGCCAGCAGCCGTGGGGAGTCCTACGAGCAGTACTTC

v_gene: TRBV18
j_gene: TRBJ2-6
d_gene: .
abundance: .
CDR3aa: CASSSSVLDGANVLTF
CDR3nt: TGTGCCAGCTCATCGAGCGTGTTGGATGGCGCCAACGTCCTGACTTTC

v_gene: TRBV9
j_gene: TRBJ2-7
d_gene: .
abundance: .
CDR3aa: CASSDRRALGEQYF
CDR3nt: TGTGCCAGCAGCGACAGGCGGGCTCTTGGCGAGCAGTACTTC

v_gene: TRBV4-1
j_gene: TRBJ2-4
d_gene: TRBD1
abundance: .
CDR3aa: CASSQAGTGDLAKNIQYF
CDR3nt: TGCGCCAGCAGCCAAGCAGGGACAGGGGACCTAGCCAAAAACATTCAGTACTTC

v_gene: TRBV6-5
j_gene: TRBJ2-7
d_gene: .
abundance: once
CDR3aa: CASRSHYGTYEQYF
CDR3nt: TGTGCCAGCAGATCCCATTATGGGACCTACGAGCAGTACTTC

v_gene: TRBV5-1
j_gene: TRBJ2-5
d_gene: .
abundance: .
CDR3aa: CASSLIGAGETQYF
CDR3nt: TGCGCCAGCAGCTTGATAGGGGCCGGAGAGACCCAGTACTTC

v_gene: TRBV29-1
j_gene: TRBJ2-1
d_gene: TRBD2
abundance: .
CDR3aa: CSAAGNPGTSRYNEQFF
CDR3nt: TGCAGCGCTGCCGGGAACCCCGGGACTAGCAGATACAATGAGCAGTTCTTC

v_gene: TRBV6-5
j_gene: TRBJ1-1
d_gene: .
abundance: .
CDR3aa: CASSYSQGFRTEAFF
CDR3nt: TGTGCCAGCAGTTACTCTCAGGGCTTTAGAACTGAAGCTTTCTTT

v_gene: TRBV19
j_gene: TRBJ2-2
d_gene: TRBD2
abundance: .
CDR3aa: CATRGGSGGTGELFF
CDR3nt: TGTGCCACTAGGGGAGGGTCCGGGGGGACCGGGGAGCTGTTTTTT

v_gene: TRBV29-1
j_gene: TRBJ2-7
d_gene: TRBD1
abundance: .
CDR3aa: CSALTGAGYEQYF
CDR3nt: TGCAGCGCACTGACAGGGGCAGGTTACGAGCAGTACTTC

v_gene: TRBV5-1
j_gene: TRBJ2-3
d_gene: .
abundance: .
CDR3aa: CASSLDSGAPTDTQYF
CDR3nt: TGCGCCAGCAGCTTGGATTCCGGGGCCCCCACAGATACGCAGTATTTT

v_gene: TRBV5-4
j_gene: TRBJ2-6
d_gene: TRBD1
abundance: .
CDR3aa: CASSWGTGYSGANVLTF
CDR3nt: TGTGCCAGCAGCTGGGGGACAGGTTACTCTGGGGCCAACGTCCTGACTTTC

v_gene: TRBV5-4
j_gene: TRBJ1-1
d_gene: .
abundance: .
CDR3aa: CASSLGGTANTEAFF
CDR3nt: TGTGCCAGCAGCCTCGGAGGGACGGCGAACACTGAAGCTTTCTTT

v_gene: TRBV7-8
j_gene: TRBJ2-1
d_gene: .
abundance: .
CDR3aa: CASSTVFGADFLEQFF
CDR3nt: TGTGCCAGCAGTACCGTATTTGGGGCGGACTTTCTTGAGCAGTTCTTC

v_gene: TRBV25-1
j_gene: TRBJ2-5
d_gene: TRBD2
abundance: .
CDR3aa: CASSIRGLAGGRETQYF
CDR3nt: TGTGCCAGCAGTATTCGGGGGCTAGCGGGAGGGCGGGAGACCCAGTACTTC

v_gene: TRBV9
j_gene: TRBJ2-3
d_gene: TRBD2
abundance: .
CDR3aa: CASSVPLAEAADTQYF
CDR3nt: TGTGCCAGCAGCGTACCCCTAGCGGAGGCGGCAGATACGCAGTATTTT

v_gene: TRBV7-9
j_gene: TRBJ1-3
d_gene: .
abundance: .
CDR3aa: CASSAGSSGNTIYF
CDR3nt: TGTGCCAGCAGCGCCGGGAGCTCTGGAAACACCATATATTTT

v_gene: TRBV7-9
j_gene: TRBJ2-5
d_gene: TRBD1
abundance: .
CDR3aa: CASSLGQGETQYF
CDR3nt: TGTGCCAGCAGCCTAGGACAGGGCGAGACCCAGTACTTC

v_gene: TRBV5-1
j_gene: TRBJ2-7
d_gene: .
abundance: .
CDR3aa: CASSLRGEPYEQYF
CDR3nt: TGCGCCAGCAGCTTGAGGGGGGAGCCCTACGAGCAGTACTTC

v_gene: TRBV29-1
j_gene: TRBJ1-1
d_gene: .
abundance: .
CDR3aa: CSVARGSEAFF
CDR3nt: TGCAGCGTTGCTCGGGGTTCCGAAGCTTTCTTT

v_gene: TRBV28
j_gene: TRBJ2-7
d_gene: .
abundance: .
CDR3aa: CASSPPSPYEQYF
CDR3nt: TGTGCCAGCAGTCCCCCTAGCCCCTACGAGCAGTACTTC

v_gene: TRBV21-1
j_gene: TRBJ2-2
d_gene: .
abundance: .
CDR3aa: CASSKPGQGANTGELFF
CDR3nt: TGTGCCAGCAGCAAACCAGGACAGGGGGCGAACACCGGGGAGCTGTTTTTT

v_gene: TRBV18
j_gene: TRBJ2-7
d_gene: TRBD2
abundance: .
CDR3aa: CASSPTSGTPSSYEQYF
CDR3nt: TGTGCCAGCTCACCAACTAGCGGGACTCCCAGCTCCTACGAGCAGTACTTC

v_gene: TRBV11-2
j_gene: TRBJ2-3
d_gene: .
abundance: .
CDR3aa: CASSYTDTQYF
CDR3nt: TGTGCCAGCAGTTACACAGATACGCAGTATTTT